Below are 32 T cell receptor beta chains sequenced from a single sample in a study of PD-L1 blockade in urothelial cancer. Time point specified: pretreatment peripheral blood. Profiling relied on immunoSEQ multiplex PCR, and the TCRdb table lists in-frame clones only, not all of them. The sample has about 130,000 clones; 70% to 85% are singletons. The sample was PBMCs, taken around atezolizumab (anti-PD-L1) treatment. These receptors were taken from a man over 45 with urothelial cancer.

V gene TRBV28 combines with J gene TRBJ2-7, with D unresolved. Germline values: CDR1 MDHEN, CDR2 SYDVKM. The CDR3 totals 14 residues. V dropped 4 bases and J dropped 2 bases, with 12 bases sitting between them. CDR3 DNA sequence: TGTGCCAGCAGTTCCCTGGGCCCCCCCTACGAGCAGTACTTC. Its translation: CASSSLGPPYEQYF.

This chain uses TRBV10-3 with TRBJ1-1; TRBD1 agrees at 7 bases. This CDR3 spans 15 amino acids. The V gene end was trimmed by 5 bases and the J gene end by 0 bases; junction bases not matched to a gene: 6. Germline V CDR1 and CDR2: ENHRY, SYGVKD. The CDR3 is CAISQGGQMNTEAFF. Here the CDR3 DNA reads TGTGCCATCAGTCAGGGGGGTCAAATGAACACTGAAGCTTTCTTT.

The chain uses TRBV19 and TRBJ2-1, with 9 bases that match TRBD1. Looked up from germline, CDR1 is LNHDA and CDR2 is SQIVND (reference sequence). With V trimmed by 5 bases and J by 8 bases, 7 bases remained unmatched. This CDR3 has 14 amino acids. This CDR3 reads CASSVQGAQDEQFF. CDR3 sequence (DNA): TGTGCCAGTAGTGTACAGGGGGCTCAAGATGAGCAGTTCTTC.

The J gene is TRBJ1-4, the V gene TRBV19; no clear D gene. Per germline, CDR1 LNHDA and CDR2 SQIVND (reference sequence). Between the trimmed V and J ends, which lost 3 bases and 0 bases, there was a span of 8 bases. This CDR3 is 15 amino acids long. CDR3 residues: CASSIGSTTNEKLFF. DNA for the CDR3: TGTGCCAGTAGTATCGGGAGCACAACTAATGAAAAACTGTTTTTT.

The gene calls are TRBV27 and TRBJ2-7; D may be TRBD1 (5 bases). The CDR3 is 16 residues long. Trimming cost V 3 bases and J 2 bases, with 17 bases left between them. CDR1 and CDR2 (germline): MNHEY, SMNVEV (reference sequence). The DNA for the CDR3 is TGTGCCAGCAGTTTCAGACAGAACACTCTCACCTACGAGCAGTACTTC. This codes for CASSFRQNTLTYEQYF.

This sequence joins TRBV5-4 and TRBJ2-1; 9 positions match TRBD2. V lost 3 bases, J lost 8 bases, and 15 bases stayed unmatched. The CDR3 is 17 residues long. Germline CDR1 SGHNT, CDR2 YYREEE (reference sequence). CDR3 loop: CASSSPTGTSWGDEQFF. The CDR3 DNA is TGTGCCAGCAGCTCACCGACCGGGACTAGCTGGGGGGATGAGCAGTTCTTC.

This clone was seen once. This same CDR3 is encoded by further DNA sequences in the sample. The gene calls are TRBV7-9 and TRBJ2-1, with 10 bases lining up with TRBD2. J lost 7 bases, V lost 3 bases, and 9 bases had no gene match. Per germline, CDR1 SEHNR and CDR2 FQNEAQ (reference sequence). The CDR3 loop spans 16 amino acids. The CDR3 coding sequence is TGTGCCAGCAGCTTCCCTCTAGCGGGAGCTAGTAATGAGCAGTTCTTC. Translation: CASSFPLAGASNEQFF.

This CDR3 reads CASSASGMYQETQYF. The DNA for the CDR3 is TGCGCCAGCAGCGCTAGCGGGATGTACCAAGAGACCCAGTACTTC. This chain connects TRBV5-1 to TRBJ2-5, with 9 bases that match TRBD2. Losses at the gene ends were 4 bases for V and 0 bases for J; bases not matched to a gene: 4. Germline CDR1 and CDR2: SGHRS and YFSETQ. The CDR3 loop spans 15 amino acids.

This chain connects TRBV6-5 to TRBJ2-1; a possible D gene is TRBD2 (5 bases). Per germline, CDR1 MNHEY and CDR2 SVGAGI. Deletions cut 0 bases from V and 8 bases from J, with 14 bases between. The length of the CDR3 is 15 residues. DNA for the CDR3: TGTGCCAGCAGTTACTCCCCCCTGGAGGTCGATGAGCAGTTCTTC. Protein sequence: CASSYSPLEVDEQFF.

This clone was recorded once. This chain joins TRBV4-1 and TRBJ1-2; D call uncertain. Germline V CDR1 and CDR2: MGHRA, YSYEKL. The CDR3 runs to 14 residues. V was pared by 3 bases and J by 3 bases, with 11 bases between. The CDR3 loop is CASSHLYSDYGYTF. Written as DNA, the CDR3 is TGCGCCAGCAGCCACCTTTACAGTGACTATGGCTACACCTTC.

This clone was detected once. The chain recombines TRBV11-2 with TRBJ1-4, with a weak D call TRBD1 (6 bases). The V and J ends lost 1 base and 8 bases respectively, with 14 bases between them. This CDR3 region has 15 residues. Germline V gene lookup returns CDR1 SGHAT and CDR2 FQNNGV. DNA of the CDR3: TGTGCCAGCAGCTTAGTTGGGGGGGCCATGGAAAAACTGTTTTTT. As protein: CASSLVGGAMEKLFF. Full variable domain (rest looked up from reference TRBV11-2 and TRBJ1-4): EAGVAQSPRYKIIEKRQSVAFWCNPISGHATLYWYQQILGQGPKLLIQFQNNGVVDDSQLPKDRFSAERLKGVDSTLKIQPAKLEDSAVYLCASSLVGGAMEKLFFGSGTQLSVL.

The CDR3 DNA reads TGTGCCAGCAGCTTCGGACAGGGAATGAAGAACTGGGAGGCTGGGACCCAGTACTTC. It is translated as CASSFGQGMKNWEAGTQYF. The rearrangement uses TRBV11-2 and TRBJ2-5, with TRBD1 identical over 8 bases. V was clipped by 3 bases and J by 7 bases; unmatched bases: 22. In germline, CDR1 is SGHAT, CDR2 FQNNGV. The CDR3 is 19 residues long.

V gene TRBV5-5 combines with J gene TRBJ2-3; tentatively, D is TRBD1 (6 bases). CDR3 length: 17 residues. The ends were cut back, 4 bases at V and 4 bases at J, with 22 bases in the middle. Per the germline V gene, CDR1 is SGHKS and CDR2 is YYEKEE (reference sequence). The CDR3 DNA follows: TGTGCCAGCAGCGCAAAACAACAGGGCTCCGCTTCAGATACGCAGTATTTT. This sequence encodes CASSAKQQGSASDTQYF.

The V call is TRBV27, the J call TRBJ2-7; D possibly corresponds to TRBD1 (6 bases). This CDR3 comprises 14 residues. Germline assignment: CDR1 MNHEY and CDR2 SMNVEV (reference sequence). The ends were cut back, 3 bases at V and 1 base at J, with 10 bases in the middle. The CDR3 coding sequence is TGTGCCAGCAGTTTGAGGACAGATTCCTACGAGCAGTACTTC. It translates to CASSLRTDSYEQYF.

This clone was seen a handful of times. The chain carries TRBV2 and TRBJ2-1; the match to TRBD2 covers 10 bases. The V and J ends lost 4 bases and 9 bases, in that order; junction bases with no gene match: 9. The CDR3 is 15 residues long. The V gene's germline CDR1 is SNHLY and CDR2 FYNNEI. The CDR3 loop reads CASSVNLAGVSEQFF. CDR3 coding DNA: TGTGCCAGCAGTGTAAATCTAGCGGGAGTAAGTGAGCAGTTCTTC.

This rearrangement joins TRBV19 to TRBJ2-5, with 7 positions matching TRBD1. Trimming cost V 6 bases and J 1 base; bases outside gene matches: 5. The CDR3 runs 14 residues. The germline V gene has CDR1 LNHDA and CDR2 SQIVND (reference sequence). The CDR3 DNA is TGTGCCAGTAGACCCGACAGGGTCCAAGAGACCCAGTACTTC. Amino acids: CASRPDRVQETQYF.

The chain couples TRBV6-6 to TRBJ1-1; D remains unclear. This CDR3 is 11 amino acids long. From germline, CDR1 is MNHNY and CDR2 SVGAGI (reference sequence). Trimming cost V 6 bases and J 3 bases, with 5 bases left between them. CDR3 DNA: TGTGCCAGCAGCCGAGACACTGAAGCTTTCTTT. It yields the protein CASSRDTEAFF.

The V gene is TRBV27, the J gene TRBJ2-1; no clear D gene. V lost 4 bases to trimming and J lost 2 bases, with 15 bases between them. The CDR3 extends over 16 amino acids. CDR1 and CDR2 from the germline V gene are MNHEY and SMNVEV (reference sequence). The CDR3 protein is CASSSLVPSPYNEQFF. CDR3 coding DNA: TGTGCCAGCAGTTCCCTAGTGCCATCCCCCTACAATGAGCAGTTCTTC.

The chain combines TRBV28 with TRBJ1-2; 9 nucleotides agree with TRBD1. The CDR3 is made up of 13 amino acids. The germline CDR1 and CDR2 sequences are MDHEN and SYDVKM. J gave up 8 bases and V 4 bases, and 5 bases lay outside the gene matches. CDR3 residues: CASSSHRGRGYTF. The CDR3 nucleotides are TGTGCCAGCAGTTCCCACAGGGGGCGGGGCTACACCTTC.

On this clone: The same CDR3 is also encoded by other DNA sequences in this sample. This chain joins TRBV28 and TRBJ1-1; D is uncertain. The V gene's germline CDR1 is MDHEN and CDR2 SYDVKM. With 6 bases removed from V and 0 bases from J, the gap between germline ends came to 5 bases. This CDR3 contains 12 residues. CDR3 nucleotides: TGTGCCAGCAGCCAGATGAACACTGAAGCTTTCTTT. Its translation: CASSQMNTEAFF.

The V call is TRBV7-2, the J call TRBJ1-1; D unclear. Looked up from germline, CDR1 is SGHTA and CDR2 is FQGNSA. This CDR3 spans 14 amino acids. The V gene lost 2 bases and the J gene lost 2 bases, with 9 bases spanning the gap. DNA for the CDR3: TGTGCCAGCAGCTTACAGGTGGGCAACACTGAAGCTTTCTTT. Its protein product is CASSLQVGNTEAFF.

Only a few counts were recorded for this clone. The chain carries TRBV7-9 and TRBJ2-4, with 7 positions matching TRBD2. The germline V gene encodes CDR1 SEHNR and CDR2 FQNEAQ (reference sequence). V was pared by 5 bases and J by 2 bases, with 15 bases of the junction left unmatched. The CDR3 runs 18 residues. The DNA for the CDR3 is TGTGCCAGCAGCCAGGCGGGAGCGGGGCTACGGTCCAAAAACATTCAGTACTTC. Amino acids: CASSQAGAGLRSKNIQYF.

In the case of this clone: The sample contains more than one DNA sequence encoding this CDR3. This chain links TRBV28 with TRBJ2-7; a possible D gene is TRBD1 (8 bases). The V end lost 2 bases, the J end lost 2 bases, and 10 bases lay between the germline ends. The germline gives CDR1 MDHEN, CDR2 SYDVKM. This CDR3 contains 14 residues. CDR3 sequence (DNA): TGTGCCAGCAGTTTAACAGGGGGGGCCTACGAGCAGTACTTC. This encodes CASSLTGGAYEQYF.

The gene calls are TRBV18 and TRBJ2-7, with 11 bases matching TRBD1. CDR1 is KGHSH and CDR2 is LQKENI in the germline V gene. V lost 4 bases and J lost 1; bases outside the gene matches: 15. The CDR3 extends over 19 amino acids. The DNA of the CDR3 is TGTGCCAGCTCACAATCCGGGACAGGGGGAAAAACGGGATCCTACGAGCAGTACTTC. Protein sequence: CASSQSGTGGKTGSYEQYF.

The gene calls are TRBV5-6 and TRBJ2-7, with D maybe TRBD2 (6 bases). V was pared by 2 bases and J by 2 bases, with 14 bases between. CDR1 and CDR2 (germline): SGHDT, YYEEEE. This CDR3 region has 15 residues. The CDR3 region has the DNA TGTGCCAGCAGCTTCCCATCAGCGGGTGCCTACGAGCAGTACTTC. As protein: CASSFPSAGAYEQYF.

The chain joins TRBV9 to TRBJ2-3; D may be TRBD2 (6 bases). The germline V gene encodes CDR1 SGDLS and CDR2 YYNGEE. The CDR3 runs 15 residues. V lost 5 bases to trimming and J lost 0 bases, with 13 bases between them. The CDR3 DNA follows: TGTGCCAGCAGTGGACTTAGCGGTAGCACAGATACGCAGTATTTT. Its protein product is CASSGLSGSTDTQYF.

The chain links TRBV5-1 to TRBJ2-2, with a possible D match to TRBD1 (5 bases). Germline CDR1 SGHRS, CDR2 YFSETQ. Trimming cost V 4 bases and J 3 bases, with 10 bases left between them. CDR3 length equals 14 residues. The CDR3 sequence is CASSRGIDTGELFF. The DNA for the CDR3 is TGCGCCAGCAGCAGGGGCATAGACACCGGGGAGCTGTTTTTT.

J is TRBJ2-1 and V is TRBV7-9; D might be TRBD2 (5 bases). This CDR3 spans 16 amino acids. V lost 2 bases and J 7 bases, leaving 18 bases between the germline ends. Germline CDR1 reads SEHNR; CDR2 reads FQNEAQ (reference sequence). CDR3 sequence: CASSLSGSGGKNEQFF. The CDR3 bases are TGTGCCAGCAGCTTATCTGGGTCAGGAGGAAAGAATGAGCAGTTCTTC.

This chain joins TRBV5-1 and TRBJ2-3; possible D gene TRBD2, 7 bases. This CDR3 is built from 15 residues. Germline-derived CDR1 and CDR2 are SGHRS and YFSETQ. Trimming removed 3 bases from V and 1 base from J, with 12 bases in between. The CDR3 protein is CASSSEGGGTDTQYF. DNA for the CDR3: TGCGCCAGCAGCTCCGAGGGGGGGGGCACAGATACGCAGTATTTT.

This chain connects TRBV18 to TRBJ2-1, with a weak D call TRBD1 (6 bases). The V gene's germline CDR1 is KGHSH and CDR2 LQKENI. V lost 6 bases to trimming and J lost 5 bases, with 20 bases between them. The CDR3 extends over 16 amino acids. The CDR3 DNA follows: TGTGCCAGCTCTCGCCCCGGGGTACAGGGCAACAATGAGCAGTTCTTC. Its protein is CASSRPGVQGNNEQFF.

The J gene is TRBJ2-1, the V gene TRBV25-1, with a weak D call TRBD2 (6 bases). The CDR3 has 15 amino acids. Germline CDR1 reads MGHDK; CDR2 reads SYGVNS. V was clipped by 0 bases and J by 12 bases, with 18 bases between them. The CDR3: CASSEYTGGSSRQFF. In DNA, the CDR3 is TGTGCCAGCAGTGAATATACCGGGGGTAGTAGTCGGCAGTTCTTC.

Here the CDR3 reads CASSQTTGSRFGTQYF. In nucleotides, the CDR3 is TGTGCCAGCAGTCAAACCACAGGGTCCCGCTTCGGGACCCAGTACTTC. This chain uses TRBV5-8 with TRBJ2-5, with a possible D match to TRBD1 (6 bases). Trimming pared 5 bases from V and 7 bases from J, leaving 24 bases between. Germline CDR1 SGHTS, CDR2 YDEGEE. CDR3 length: 16 residues. Drawing the rest from reference TRBV5-8 and TRBJ2-5, the complete variable domain is EAGVTQSPTHLIKTRGQQATLRCSPISGHTSVYWYQQALGLGLQFLLWYDEGEERNRGNFPPRFSGRQFPNYSSELNVNALELEDSALYLCASSQTTGSRFGTQYFGPGTRLLVL.